This T cell receptor (beta chain) was identified during a study of blood T cell repertoires in COVID-19. Study at large: Samples came from the United States, Italy and Spain, spanning acute and convalescent COVID-19. T cells, B-cell-depleted T cells, or PBMCs supplied cDNA or gDNA.

As processed by the authors: Nucleated cell number was recorded as an estimate derived from reference gene primer amplification. The method was immunoSEQ multiplex PCR; TCRdb's version includes in-frame clones alone and lacks a portion of them. V and J calls and clone size follow that table, whereas D and trimming were derived from the DNA. The sample records about 200,000 clones, about 86% being singletons. CDR1 is MNHEY and CDR2 is SVGEGT in the germline V gene. Losses at the gene ends were 4 bases for V and 4 bases for J; bases not matched to a gene: 3. The CDR3 is 13 residues long. V usage is TRBV6-2 or TRBV6-3 and J usage is TRBJ1-2, with 7 bases fitting TRBD1. This receptor was taken from a man aged 18 to 29 with active or convalescent COVID-19. Source material: peripheral blood. CDR3 loop: CASSSTGSYGYTF. The CDR3 DNA reads as TGTGCCAGCAGTTCGACAGGGAGCTATGGCTACACCTTC.